This T cell receptor (beta chain) is from a study of blood T cell repertoires in COVID-19. Across the whole study: Samples came from the United States, Italy and Spain, spanning acute and convalescent COVID-19. The cDNA or gDNA used as material had been derived from T cells, B-cell-depleted T cells, or PBMCs.

Trimming removed 2 bases at V and 5 bases at J, with 13 bases between. The germline CDR1 and CDR2 sequences are KGHSH and LQKENI. The length of the CDR3 is 15 residues. Profiling relied on immunoSEQ multiplex PCR, and the TCRdb table lists in-frame clones only, not all of them. This table has about 250,000 clones, 80% to 90% appearing once. The sequenced sample consisted of peripheral blood. The receptor was isolated from a man younger than 40 with acute or convalescent COVID-19. The chain recombines TRBV18 with TRBJ2-1; D is possibly TRBD1 (5 bases). The CDR3 sequence: CASSPRQGGDNEQFF. For the CDR3, the DNA is TGTGCCAGCTCACCAAGGCAGGGCGGCGACAATGAGCAGTTCTTC.